This T cell receptor beta chain was found in a study of shared clonotypes between healthy human individuals. Study conclusions and caveats: When compared with the clonotypes that were shared by all four sorted-subset donors, the non-shared clonotypes turned out to have lower generation probabilities.

Remarks on this clone: Its antigen is as yet unknown.

In germline, CDR1 is LNHDA, CDR2 SQIVND (reference sequence). After removal of 6 bases from V and 3 bases from J, the junction contained 7 bases not matched to a gene. CDR3 length equals 15 residues. Sequenced by immunoSEQ multiplex PCR; TCRdb stores in-frame clones only, minus some. The table shows about 2.4 million clones, with roughly 93% occurring only once. The chain has TRBV19 and TRBJ2-2; 7 bases align to TRBD1. Input material: naive CD4+ T cells from PBMCs. Subset meaning: CD45RA+ positively selected. This clonotype was obtained from a man aged 18 to 30 in good health. Some clones in this sample may be carry-over from other donors' samples. CDR3 protein: CASRTGSRDTGELFF. The CDR3 coding sequence is TGTGCCAGTAGGACAGGGTCTAGAGACACCGGGGAGCTGTTTTTT.